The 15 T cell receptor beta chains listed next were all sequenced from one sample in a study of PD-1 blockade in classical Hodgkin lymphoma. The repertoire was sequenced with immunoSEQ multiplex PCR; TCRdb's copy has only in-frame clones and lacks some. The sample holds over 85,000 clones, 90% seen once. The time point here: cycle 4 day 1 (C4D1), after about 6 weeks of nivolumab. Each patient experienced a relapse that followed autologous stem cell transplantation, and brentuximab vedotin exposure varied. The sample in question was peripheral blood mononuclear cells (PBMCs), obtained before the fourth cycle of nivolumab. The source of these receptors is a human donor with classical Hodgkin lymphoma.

The CDR3 DNA reads as TGTGCCAGCAGTTACGACAGAGCCTACGAGCAGTACTTC. Protein sequence: CASSYDRAYEQYF. V is TRBV6-6 and J is TRBJ2-7; tentatively, D is TRBD1 (5 bases). V dropped 2 bases and J dropped 2 bases, with 7 bases sitting between them. Germline CDR1 MNHNY, CDR2 SVGAGI (reference sequence). This CDR3 contains 13 residues.

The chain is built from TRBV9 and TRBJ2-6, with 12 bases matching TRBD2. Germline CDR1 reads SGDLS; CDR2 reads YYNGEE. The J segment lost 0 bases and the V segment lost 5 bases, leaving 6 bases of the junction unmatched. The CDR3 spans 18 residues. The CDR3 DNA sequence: TGTGCCAGCAGTGCTGTGACTAGCGGGAGCTCTGGGGCCAACGTCCTGACTTTC. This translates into CASSAVTSGSSGANVLTF.

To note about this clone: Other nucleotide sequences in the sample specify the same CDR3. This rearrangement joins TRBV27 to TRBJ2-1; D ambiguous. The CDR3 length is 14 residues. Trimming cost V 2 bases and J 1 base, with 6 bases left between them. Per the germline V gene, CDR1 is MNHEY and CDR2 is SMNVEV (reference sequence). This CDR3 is CASSLGGSYNEQFF. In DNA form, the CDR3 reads TGTGCCAGCAGTTTAGGTGGGTCCTACAATGAGCAGTTCTTC.

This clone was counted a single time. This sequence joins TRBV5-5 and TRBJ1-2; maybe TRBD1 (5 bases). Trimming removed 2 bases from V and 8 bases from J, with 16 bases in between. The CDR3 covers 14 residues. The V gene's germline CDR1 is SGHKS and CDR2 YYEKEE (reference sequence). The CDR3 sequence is CASSFIAGEDGYTF. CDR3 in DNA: TGTGCCAGCAGCTTCATTGCGGGGGAGGACGGCTACACCTTC.

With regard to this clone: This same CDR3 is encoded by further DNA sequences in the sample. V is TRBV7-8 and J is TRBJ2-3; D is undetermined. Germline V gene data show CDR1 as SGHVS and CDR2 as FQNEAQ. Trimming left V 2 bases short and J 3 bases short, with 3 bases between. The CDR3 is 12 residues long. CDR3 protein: CASSLITDTQYF. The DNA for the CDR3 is TGTGCCAGCAGCTTAATTACAGATACGCAGTATTTT.

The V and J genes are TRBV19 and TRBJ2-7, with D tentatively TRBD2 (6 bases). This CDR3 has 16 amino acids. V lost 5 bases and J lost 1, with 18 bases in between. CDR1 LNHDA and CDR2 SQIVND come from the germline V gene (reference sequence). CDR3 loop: CASSLGGWTESYEQYF. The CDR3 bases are TGTGCCAGTAGTTTGGGGGGTTGGACGGAATCCTACGAGCAGTACTTC.

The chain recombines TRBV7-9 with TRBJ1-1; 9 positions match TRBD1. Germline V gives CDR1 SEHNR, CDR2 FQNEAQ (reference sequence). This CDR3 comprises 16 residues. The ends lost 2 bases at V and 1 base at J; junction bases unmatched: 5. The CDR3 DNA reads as TGTGCCAGCAGCTTAAGTCCGGACAGGGGGAACACTGAAGCTTTCTTT. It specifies CASSLSPDRGNTEAFF.

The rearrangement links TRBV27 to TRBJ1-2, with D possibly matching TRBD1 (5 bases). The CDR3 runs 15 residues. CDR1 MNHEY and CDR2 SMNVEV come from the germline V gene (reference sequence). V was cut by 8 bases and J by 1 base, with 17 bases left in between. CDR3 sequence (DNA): TGTGCCAGCCAGGGTTTGGGTGACCTTAACTATGGCTACACCTTC. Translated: CASQGLGDLNYGYTF.

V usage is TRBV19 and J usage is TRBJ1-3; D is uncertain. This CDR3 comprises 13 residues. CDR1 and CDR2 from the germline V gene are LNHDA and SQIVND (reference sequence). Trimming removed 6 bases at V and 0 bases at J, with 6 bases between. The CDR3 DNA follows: TGTGCCAGTAGCGCAGCCTCTGGAAACACCATATATTTT. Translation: CASSAASGNTIYF. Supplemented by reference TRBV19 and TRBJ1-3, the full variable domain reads DGGITQSPKYLFRKEGQNVTLSCEQNLNHDAMYWYRQDPGQGLRLIYYSQIVNDFQKGDIAEGYSVSREKKESFPLTVTSAQKNPTAFYLCASSAASGNTIYFGEGSWLTVV.

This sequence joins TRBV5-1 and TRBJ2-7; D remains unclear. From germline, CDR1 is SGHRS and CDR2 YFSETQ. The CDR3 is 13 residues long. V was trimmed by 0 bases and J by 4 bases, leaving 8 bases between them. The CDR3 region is CASSLAMGYEQYF. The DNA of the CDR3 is TGCGCCAGCAGCTTGGCCATGGGGTACGAGCAGTACTTC.

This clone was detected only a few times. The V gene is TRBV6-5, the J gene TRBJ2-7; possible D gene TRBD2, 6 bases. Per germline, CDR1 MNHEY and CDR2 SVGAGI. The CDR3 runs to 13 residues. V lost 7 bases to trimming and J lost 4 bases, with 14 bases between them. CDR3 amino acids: CASMQGGVYEQYF. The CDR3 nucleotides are TGTGCCAGCATGCAGGGAGGTGTTTACGAGCAGTACTTC.

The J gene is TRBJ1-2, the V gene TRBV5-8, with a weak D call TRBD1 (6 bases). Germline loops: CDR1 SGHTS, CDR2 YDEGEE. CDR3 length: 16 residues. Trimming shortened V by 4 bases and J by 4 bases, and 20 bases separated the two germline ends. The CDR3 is CASSPDRVRLGYGYTF. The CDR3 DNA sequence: TGTGCCAGCAGCCCGGACAGAGTTCGCCTGGGCTATGGCTACACCTTC.

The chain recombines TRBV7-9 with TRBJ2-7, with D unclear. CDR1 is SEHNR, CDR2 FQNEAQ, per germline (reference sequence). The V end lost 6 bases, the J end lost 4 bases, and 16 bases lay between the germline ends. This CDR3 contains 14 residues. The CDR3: CASSPKGRDYEQYF. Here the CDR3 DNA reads TGTGCCAGCAGTCCTAAGGGTAGGGATTACGAGCAGTACTTC.

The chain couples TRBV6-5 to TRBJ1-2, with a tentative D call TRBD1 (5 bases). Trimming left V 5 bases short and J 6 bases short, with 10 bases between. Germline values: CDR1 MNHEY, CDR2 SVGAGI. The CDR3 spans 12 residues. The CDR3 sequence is CASSAGFDGYTF. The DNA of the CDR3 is TGTGCCAGCAGTGCAGGGTTTGATGGCTACACCTTC.

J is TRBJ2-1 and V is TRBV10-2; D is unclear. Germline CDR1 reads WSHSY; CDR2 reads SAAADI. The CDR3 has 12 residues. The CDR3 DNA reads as TGCGGCCTAATGACCTCGTACGATGAGCAGTTCTTC. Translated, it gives CGLMTSYDEQFF.